This T cell receptor beta chain was observed in a study of T cell responses to AZD1222 COVID-19 vaccine. Broader study findings: Increased Spike-specific TCR breadth and depth were observed after two AZD1222 doses.

Per the germline V gene, CDR1 is KGHSH and CDR2 is LQKENI. Trimming pared 1 base from V and 4 bases from J, leaving 10 bases between. The CDR3 has 14 amino acids. Profiled with immunoSEQ multiplex PCR; TCRdb holds only in-frame clones, not every one. The sample records more than 140,000 clones, roughly 93% being singletons. This clone was recorded only once. Antigen specificity is unknown. J is TRBJ1-2 and V is TRBV18, with D perhaps TRBD1 (5 bases). This receptor was taken from an adult in good health. This specimen was peripheral blood, taken on day 0 of MenACWY control vaccination. DNA of the CDR3: TGTGCCAGCTCACCACGACATGACAGCTATGGCTACACCTTC. Its translation: CASSPRHDSYGYTF. Combining the CDR3 with reference TRBV18 and TRBJ1-2 gives the whole variable domain NAGVMQNPRHLVRRRGQEARLRCSPMKGHSHVYWYRQLPEEGLKFMVYLQKENIIDESGMPKERFSAEFPKEGPSILRIQQVVRGDSAAYFCASSPRHDSYGYTFGSGTRLTVV.